The 14 T cell receptor beta chains presented below share a single source sample, sequenced in a study of blood T cells in healthy people across ages. Then a second PCR, running roughly 7 to 11 cycles, was carried out with a sample-barcoded 5' primer and a J-beta primer mix. A single record per CDR3 protein comes from TCRdb applying MiXCR to the 5' RACE reads. The sample has about 1.6 million distinct CDR3 sequences, 30% to 40% seen once. The sample consisted of blood. The source is a woman aged 25 to 39 in good health.

The chain couples TRBV12-3 or TRBV12-4 to TRBJ2-1; D is unresolved. The V and J ends lost 7 bases and 7 bases respectively, with 14 bases between them. The CDR3 is 13 residues long. The CDR3 DNA reads TGTGCCAGCAAACCGGGTAGCCGGAATGAGCAGTTCTTC. Protein: CASKPGSRNEQFF.

This clonotype has a count of ten or more. V and J are TRBV12-3 or TRBV12-4 and TRBJ2-6, with D unclear. Trimming removed 3 bases from V and 0 bases from J, with 6 bases in between. The CDR3 runs 15 residues. The CDR3 DNA is TGTGCCAGCAGTTTTGACGTCTCTGGGGCCAACGTCCTGACTTTC. This sequence encodes CASSFDVSGANVLTF.

This chain uses TRBV5-1 with TRBJ2-5; 7 nucleotides line up with TRBD2. The closer fit of TRBJ2-7 to the DNA end suggests the J call may be wrong. This CDR3 spans 15 amino acids. Germline V lookup: CDR1 SGHRS, CDR2 YFSETQ. CDR3 nucleotide sequence: TGCGCCAGCAGCCTACTGGCGGGAGTGGTGTACGAGCAGTACTTC. Protein product: CASSLLAGVVYEQYF.

The genes are TRBV5-1 and TRBJ1-6, with 11 nucleotides matching TRBD1. Germline CDR1 and CDR2: SGHRS and YFSETQ. CDR3 length: 16 amino acids. V lost 5 bases to trimming and J lost 7 bases; unmatched junction nucleotides: 8. The CDR3 region is CASSQGQGADNSPLHF. CDR3 in DNA: TGCGCCAGCAGTCAAGGACAGGGGGCGGACAATTCACCCCTCCACTTT.

The sample holds a few counts of this clonotype. The rearrangement links TRBV9 to TRBJ1-4; perhaps TRBD1 as D (6 bases). Trimming pared 0 bases from V and 5 bases from J, leaving 8 bases between. CDR3 length: 14 residues. Germline assignment: CDR1 SGDLS and CDR2 YYNGEE. The CDR3 here is CASSVGTVNEKLFF. CDR3 in DNA: TGTGCCAGCAGCGTAGGGACAGTAAATGAAAAACTGTTTTTT.

The chain recombines TRBV7-9 with TRBJ2-7, with D possibly matching TRBD2 (7 bases). The CDR3 sequence is 14 residues long. The germline V gene encodes CDR1 SEHNR and CDR2 FQNEAQ (reference sequence). Trimming removed 5 bases at V and 6 bases at J, with 17 bases between. CDR3 in DNA: TGTGCCAGCAGCCGGCGCGGGGGCTTGTGCGAGCAGTACTTC. Protein product: CASSRRGGLCEQYF.

There are a few counts of this clonotype. The chain is built from TRBV9 and TRBJ2-3, with D possibly called TRBD1 or TRBD2 (5 bases each). This CDR3 region has 16 residues. Trimming removed 3 bases from V and 2 bases from J, with 16 bases in between. Germline lookup yields CDR1 SGDLS and CDR2 YYNGEE. CDR3 region: CASSARGRSSTDTQYF. Written as DNA, the CDR3 is TGTGCCAGCAGCGCCCGGGGCAGATCCTCCACAGATACGCAGTATTTT.

V gene TRBV7-2 combines with J gene TRBJ2-7; weak D call: TRBD1 (5 bases). Germline assignment: CDR1 SGHTA and CDR2 FQGNSA. The CDR3 totals 15 residues. Trimming removed 6 bases at V and 2 bases at J, with 17 bases between. The CDR3: CASSWTRTLTYEQYF. DNA for the CDR3: TGTGCCAGCAGTTGGACCCGGACACTTACCTACGAGCAGTACTTC.

Notes on this clonotype: One end of the junction fails to match germline, which may point to a read error. The chain links TRBV14 to TRBJ2-7; 11 bases are shared with TRBD2. Germline loops: CDR1 SGHDN, CDR2 FVKESK. This CDR3 has 16 amino acids. The DNA of the CDR3 is TGTGCCAGCAGCCCCGTCGGGGGACTAGCGGCTTACGAGGAGTACTTC. Its translation is CASSPVGGLAAYEEYF.

Comment on this clonotype: The junction shows a germline mismatch at one end, possibly a read error. This chain connects TRBV27 to TRBJ2-5; possible D gene TRBD2, 6 bases. CDR1 is MNHEY, CDR2 SMNVEV, per germline (reference sequence). The CDR3 loop spans 16 amino acids. CDR3 DNA sequence: TGTGCCAGCAGCTTTTTGCCCGGGAGTAGCAGTGAGACCCGGTACTTC. This encodes CASSFLPGSSSETRYF.

The chain is built from TRBV28 and TRBJ1-1, with D hard to call. V lost 4 bases and J lost 3, with 6 bases in between. The germline V gene encodes CDR1 MDHEN and CDR2 SYDVKM. The CDR3 consists of 12 residues. The CDR3 loop is CASSSQYTEAFF. As DNA, the CDR3 is TGTGCCAGCAGTTCACAATACACTGAAGCTTTCTTT.

This chain uses TRBV20-1 with TRBJ1-2, with D hard to call. V was clipped by 0 bases and J by 7 bases, with 12 bases between them. Germline CDR1 and CDR2: DFQATT and SNEGSKA (reference sequence). The CDR3 runs 13 residues. This chain's CDR3 is CSARDEARGGYTF. DNA for the CDR3: TGCAGTGCTAGAGATGAGGCACGAGGTGGCTACACCTTC.

J is TRBJ2-1 and V is TRBV7-8, with 7 bases identical to TRBD2. Germline V gives CDR1 SGHVS, CDR2 FQNEAQ. The V segment lost 5 bases and the J segment 8 bases; nucleotides outside the gene matches: 12. This CDR3 spans 15 amino acids. CDR3 residues: CASSNFGGGPHEQFF. In DNA form, the CDR3 reads TGTGCCAGCAGCAACTTCGGGGGAGGGCCCCATGAGCAGTTCTTC.

The chain employs TRBV5-1 and TRBJ2-7; 9 bases map to TRBD1. The CDR3 has 14 amino acids. Germline V gives CDR1 SGHRS, CDR2 YFSETQ. J gave up 5 bases and V 4 bases, and 7 bases lay outside the gene matches. Here the CDR3 reads CASSVPGTGNEQYF. CDR3 bases: TGCGCCAGCAGCGTTCCTGGGACAGGGAACGAGCAGTACTTC.